Listed here is a single T cell receptor beta chain. MiXCR, applied by TCRdb to the reads, yields one record per CDR3 protein. The sample has approximately 500,000 distinct CDR3 sequences; about 30% are singletons. The sample belongs to a study of T cell repertoires in cytomegalovirus infection. Trimming left V 2 bases short and J 1 base short, with 13 bases between. Germline V CDR1 and CDR2: SGHDT, YYEEEE. This CDR3 comprises 15 residues. The chain recombines TRBV5-6 with TRBJ2-7; weak D call: TRBD2 (5 bases). Input material: PBMCs. The clonotype comes from a human donor in good health (CMV status not recorded). Some clones in this sample may be carry-over from other donors' samples. Here the CDR3 reads CASSFSGLMSYEQYF. CDR3 bases: TGTGCCAGCAGCTTCTCGGGATTAATGTCCTACGAGCAGTACTTC.